A selection of T cell receptor beta chains follows, all from one sample in a study of Ad26.COV2.S vaccination and SARS-CoV-2 variants. Sequencing was performed with immunoSEQ multiplex PCR; in TCRdb, only in-frame clones are kept and a portion is missing. This sample has approximately 450,000 clones; roughly 90% occur once, and the top ten carry 12%. Sequencing was performed on peripheral blood, taken in a trial of Ad26.COV2.S vaccine versus placebo. The source of these receptors is a person aged 18-65 years who received the Ad26.COV2.S COVID-19 vaccine or a placebo. The CDR3 runs from the conserved cysteine through the conserved F or W. D genes are given only for firm matches. Rows give clone size only sometimes, using once, few, many, or a class for an expanded clone.

>TRBJ2-7|TRBD2|-|15|TRBV6-1
TGTGCCAGCAGTGAAGGGCCGGGAGGTATTTACGAGCAGTACTTC
CASSEGPGGIYEQYF
>TRBJ2-7|TRBD1|-|15|TRBV27
TGTGCCAGCAGTTTGGGACAGGGCCACTCCTACGAGCAGTACTTC
CASSLGQGHSYEQYF
>TRBJ1-4|TRBD1|-|15|TRBV4-1
TGCGCCAGCAGCCACCCAGGGGGCTCTGGTGAAAAACTGTTTTTT
CASSHPGGSGEKLFF
>TRBJ2-1|-|-|14|TRBV7-2
TGTGCCAGCAGCTCCCAGGACTCCTCGAATGAGCAGTTCTTC
CASSSQDSSNEQFF
>TRBJ2-2|-|-|15|TRBV18
TGTGCCAGCTCACGAAATGCCGGGGAGCCCGGGGAGCTGTTTTTT
CASSRNAGEPGELFF
>TRBJ2-7|-|-|14|TRBV5-4
TGTGCCAGCAGCTTAGTGGGTACCTCTTACGAGCAGTACTTC
CASSLVGTSYEQYF
>TRBJ2-3|-|-|12|TRBV7-8
TGTGCCAGCAGCTTAGGCACAGATACGCAGTATTTT
CASSLGTDTQYF
>TRBJ2-1|-|-|14|TRBV19
TGTGCCAGTAGTATTAGGCTAGCATTCAATGAGCAGTTCTTC
CASSIRLAFNEQFF
>TRBJ1-2|TRBD1|-|13|TRBV12-3/TRBV12-4
TGTGCCAGCAGCTTTGGACAGGGGGTGGGCTACACCTTC
CASSFGQGVGYTF
>TRBJ1-4|TRBD1|-|17|TRBV7-6
TGTGCCAGCAGCTTAGCCCCGGACAGGGAAGGAGGGGAAAAACTGTTTTTT
CASSLAPDREGGEKLFF
>TRBJ2-1|-|-|19|TRBV11-3
TGTGCCAGCAGCTTAGGTATGGGACTGGGGAGACTGGAAGCCAATGAGCAGTTCTTC
CASSLGMGLGRLEANEQFF
>TRBJ1-5|-|once|13|TRBV30
TGTGCCTGGAGCGGAGGGGTCAATCAGCCCCAGCATTTT
CAWSGGVNQPQHF
>TRBJ1-2|-|-|12|TRBV12-5
TGTGCTAGTGGTTTGGTGGTAGGGGGCTACACCTTC
CASGLVVGGYTF
>TRBJ1-1|-|-|15|TRBV19
TGTGCCAGTAGTATAGAGAGTCATATGAGGGCTGAAGCTTTCTTT
CASSIESHMRAEAFF
>TRBJ2-1|-|-|18|TRBV3-1/TRBV3-2
TGTGCCAGCAGCCAAGGGGTATGGCTAGCTACCTCCTACAATGAGCAGTTCTTC
CASSQGVWLATSYNEQFF
>TRBJ1-5|TRBD1|few|14|TRBV7-9
TGTGCCAGCAGCGCGACAGGGAACAATCAGCCCCAGCATTTT
CASSATGNNQPQHF
>TRBJ1-1|TRBD1|-|14|TRBV18
TGTGCCAGCTCACCGGGACAGGGGAGGACTGAAGCTTTCTTT
CASSPGQGRTEAFF
>TRBJ2-1|-|-|15|TRBV2
TGTGCCAGCAGTGAATATATGAGTTCGGTAAATGAGCAGTTCTTC
CASSEYMSSVNEQFF
>TRBJ2-7|-|-|14|TRBV6-5
TGTGCCAGCAAGGCAGACCCCCTCTCCTACGAGCAGTACTTC
CASKADPLSYEQYF
>TRBJ2-5|TRBD1|-|13|TRBV5-5
TGTGCCAGCAGCCCGGACAGGGCAGAGACCCAGTACTTC
CASSPDRAETQYF
>TRBJ2-7|-|-|16|TRBV13
TGTGCCAGCAGCTCCCACCTAGGGGGACGGGCCTACGAGCAGTACTTC
CASSSHLGGRAYEQYF
>TRBJ1-1|-|-|14|TRBV9
TGTGCCAGCAGCCCACAGGATCTGAACACTGAAGCTTTCTTT
CASSPQDLNTEAFF
>TRBJ2-3|-|-|13|TRBV11-2
TGTGCCAGCAGCCGAGCGGGCACAGATACGCAGTATTTT
CASSRAGTDTQYF
>TRBJ2-3|-|-|16|TRBV7-8
TGTGCCAGCAGCTTAGATGGGCGGGACCTAACAGATACGCAGTATTTT
CASSLDGRDLTDTQYF
>TRBJ2-3|TRBD2|-|15|TRBV7-3
TGTGCCAGCAGCCACCTAGGCGGGAGTGGGGATACGCAGTATTTT
CASSHLGGSGDTQYF
>TRBJ2-2|-|-|14|TRBV6-5
TGTGCCAGCAGTTACCTAGCAGCTACCGGGGAGCTGTTTTTT
CASSYLAATGELFF
>TRBJ2-5|-|-|15|TRBV7-2
TGTGCCAGCAGCTTTGCCCCCACAGGGCAAGAGACCCAGTACTTC
CASSFAPTGQETQYF
>TRBJ2-1|TRBD2|once|14|TRBV10-3
TGTGCCATCAGTGAAGGGACTAGCGGCAGTGAGCAGTTCTTC
CAISEGTSGSEQFF
>TRBJ2-1|TRBD2|-|16|TRBV5-4
TGTGCCAGCAGCTACCCCGGCGGGAGGGCCGACAATGAGCAGTTCTTC
CASSYPGGRADNEQFF